The 16 T cell receptor beta chains reported below all come from one sample, sequenced in a study of CD8 T cells in ankylosing spondylitis (TCRdb year 2017). The paper's findings and limits, for the study overall: Blood from ankylosing spondylitis patients appeared to be characterized by a TCR beta motif composed of about 8 highly homologous amino acid variants.

No antigen has been identified for these receptors. Libraries were prepared through 5' RACE. Sequencing used an Illumina HiSeq 2500. TCRdb trimmed public reads at Q25 via fastp, called clones via MiXCR and kept in-frame beta chains. Rows are combined by CDR3 protein, so each entry shows the most common genes and DNA. A total of some 840,000 distinct CDR3 sequences appear in this sample, approximately 12% of them only once. The ten top clones hold less than 0.65% of the sample. The material sequenced was blood, either unsorted or a sorted T cell fraction (not recorded which). These receptors all stem from a male donor with ankylosing spondylitis.

This clonotype was detected a few times. The chain links TRBV7-3 to TRBJ1-1; D is unresolved. Germline CDR1 SGHTA, CDR2 FQGTGA. The CDR3 consists of 13 residues. Trimming stripped 0 bases from V and 3 bases from J, with 5 bases between. The CDR3 protein is CASSLTSYTEAFF. As DNA, the CDR3 is TGTGCCAGCAGCTTAACCTCGTACACTGAAGCTTTCTTT.

This clonotype was observed a handful of times. This chain links TRBV10-3 with TRBJ2-3; 8 bases are a match to TRBD1. Germline V gene data show CDR1 as ENHRY and CDR2 as SYGVKD. The CDR3 loop spans 15 amino acids. Losses at the gene ends were 1 base for V and 3 bases for J; bases not matched to a gene: 3. In DNA, the CDR3 is TGTGCCATCAGTGAGTACAGGGGGTCAACAGATACGCAGTATTTT. Its translation is CAISEYRGSTDTQYF.

The table lists this clonotype with many counts. The rearrangement uses TRBV7-6 and TRBJ2-3, with TRBD2 matching 10 bases. V lost 2 bases, J lost 4 bases, and 3 bases stayed unmatched. Germline V lookup: CDR1 SGHVS, CDR2 FNYEAQ. The CDR3 contains 15 residues. The CDR3 loop reads CASSLSSGGADTQYF. CDR3 bases: TGTGCCAGCAGCTTATCCAGCGGGGGGGCAGATACGCAGTATTTT.

This rearrangement joins TRBV5-4 to TRBJ2-2; either TRBD1 or TRBD2 may fit D (6 bases each). This CDR3 region has 13 residues. Trimming removed 4 bases from V and 7 bases from J, with 11 bases in between. CDR1 and CDR2 from the germline V gene are SGHNT and YYREEE (reference sequence). Here the CDR3 reads CASSPRDIGELFF. Written as DNA, the CDR3 is TGTGCCAGCAGCCCGCGGGACATCGGGGAGCTGTTTTTT.

This clonotype was counted many times. The CDR3 loop reads CSASHSETQYF. The CDR3 nucleotides read TGCAGTGCTAGTCATAGTGAGACCCAGTACTTC. This chain connects TRBV20-1 to TRBJ2-5, with D unresolved. V gave up 3 bases and J gave up 5 bases, with 7 bases separating them. This CDR3 region has 11 residues. The germline CDR1 and CDR2 sequences are DFQATT and SNEGSKA (reference sequence).

The chain links TRBV6-5 to TRBJ2-1; 12 bases fit TRBD2. Trimming removed 0 bases from V and 8 bases from J; junction bases left unmatched: 5. CDR1 is MNHEY and CDR2 is SVGAGI in the germline V gene. The CDR3 extends over 16 amino acids. The CDR3 nucleotides are TGTGCCAGCAGTTACTCAAGGCTAGCGGGAGGGGATGAGCAGTTCTTC. It translates to CASSYSRLAGGDEQFF.

This clonotype was recorded only once. This sequence joins TRBV4-1 and TRBJ2-6; D perhaps matches TRBD2 (5 bases). Trimming took 2 bases from V and 1 from J, leaving 12 bases between them. Germline V gene sequence: CDR1 MGHRA, CDR2 YSYEKL. The CDR3 spans 17 residues. The CDR3 DNA reads TGCGCCAGCAGCCAACGGGATACCGGGTCTGGGGCCAACGTCCTGACTTTC. It specifies CASSQRDTGSGANVLTF.

This clonotype has a handful of counts. The genes are TRBV5-1 and TRBJ2-1; D is perhaps TRBD2 (6 bases). The CDR3 is 14 residues long. The germline V gene encodes CDR1 SGHRS and CDR2 YFSETQ. The V and J ends lost 4 bases and 2 bases respectively, with 10 bases between them. CDR3 in amino acids: CASSVDYPYNEQFF. The DNA of the CDR3 is TGCGCCAGCAGCGTGGACTACCCCTACAATGAGCAGTTCTTC. Full variable domain (missing parts from reference TRBV5-1 and TRBJ2-1): KAGVTQTPRYLIKTRGQQVTLSCSPISGHRSVSWYQQTPGQGLQFLFEYFSETQRNKGNFPGRFSGRQFSNSRSEMNVSTLELGDSALYLCASSVDYPYNEQFFGPGTRLTVL.

The chain employs TRBV20-1 and TRBJ2-2; 10 bases are shared with TRBD2. CDR3 length equals 15 residues. V was clipped by 5 bases and J by 7 bases; unmatched bases: 10. CDR1 DFQATT and CDR2 SNEGSKA come from the germline V gene (reference sequence). The CDR3 protein is CSAPTSGTVSGELFF. Here the CDR3 DNA reads TGCAGTGCTCCCACTAGCGGGACTGTAAGCGGGGAGCTGTTTTTT.

This clonotype was recorded a few times. The chain couples TRBV5-5 to TRBJ2-7; 9 nucleotides align to TRBD2. CDR3 size: 16 residues. With V trimmed by 4 bases and J by 0 bases, 8 bases remained unmatched. The germline CDR1 and CDR2 sequences are SGHKS and YYEKEE (reference sequence). The CDR3 nucleotides read TGTGCCAGCAGCCTAAGACTAGCGGAGATCTCCTACGAGCAGTACTTC. It specifies CASSLRLAEISYEQYF.

V and J are TRBV4-3 and TRBJ1-6; possible D gene TRBD1, 6 bases. Germline V gene data show CDR1 as LGHNA and CDR2 as YSLEER. V lost 5 bases and J 5 bases, leaving 13 bases between the germline ends. The CDR3 length is 15 residues. CDR3 amino acids: CASSYRGGHNSPLHF. The CDR3 DNA is TGCGCCAGCAGCTATCGAGGGGGGCATAATTCACCCCTCCACTTT.

With regard to this clonotype: At one of its ends the junction is not consistent with the germline gene, which may arise from a read error. V is TRBV6-1 and J is TRBJ2-5; D unclear. The CDR3 is 13 amino acids. Per the germline V gene, CDR1 is MNHNS and CDR2 is SASEGT. CDR3 nucleotides: TGTGCCACCAGTGAATACAGACAAGAGACCCAGTACTTC. Amino acid sequence: CATSEYRQETQYF.

The sample holds a few counts of this clonotype. The chain carries TRBV7-9 and TRBJ2-3; 7 nucleotides align to TRBD2. The length of the CDR3 is 14 residues. CDR1 and CDR2 (germline): SEHNR, FQNEAQ (reference sequence). J lost 2 bases, V lost 6 bases, and 5 bases had no gene match. For the CDR3, the DNA is TGTGCCAGCAGGTCGGCGGGAGTCACAGATACGCAGTATTTT. Protein sequence: CASRSAGVTDTQYF.

This chain connects TRBV25-1 to TRBJ1-2; a weak D match, TRBD1 (5 bases). CDR3 length equals 14 residues. Germline values: CDR1 MGHDK, CDR2 SYGVNS. The germline V and J ends were trimmed by 3 bases and 4 bases, with 12 bases remaining between them. This chain's CDR3 is CASSEPGRVYGYTF. The CDR3 bases are TGTGCCAGCAGTGAGCCAGGGAGGGTCTATGGCTACACCTTC.

The genes are TRBV11-2 and TRBJ2-7, with D hard to call. Trimming took off 0 bases at V and 2 bases at J, with 8 bases between the two ends. CDR3 length: 14 residues. Looked up from germline, CDR1 is SGHAT and CDR2 is FQNNGV. The CDR3 sequence is CASSLESTTYEQYF. As DNA, the CDR3 is TGTGCCAGCAGCTTAGAGTCAACCACCTACGAGCAGTACTTC.

The rearrangement uses TRBV12-3 or TRBV12-4 and TRBJ2-5, with a tentative D call TRBD1 (6 bases). Trimming shortened V by 5 bases and J by 3 bases, and 13 bases separated the two germline ends. The CDR3 is made up of 14 amino acids. As DNA, the CDR3 is TGTGCCAGCAGTCCTCGGACAGCGAAAGAGACCCAGTACTTC. Translation gives CASSPRTAKETQYF.